The text below deals with one T cell receptor beta chain. There is no known antigen for this receptor. No base qualities exist here, and no much larger clone lies one base off it. The germline V end is reduced by 4 bases and the J end by 5 bases; junction bases left unmatched: 14. There are 16 amino acids in the CDR3, from cysteine to phenylalanine inclusive. Solely the CDR3 DNA is kept, with 48 bases framed from the first base. CDR1 SGHDT and CDR2 YYEEEE are derived from the germline V gene. These data belong to a study of T cell repertoires in cytomegalovirus infection (dated by TCRdb to between 2018 and 2021). About the study as a whole: Donor HLA type was relevant to the analysis, as public TCR beta signatures indicated carriage of CMV infection together with the matching HLA type. Summary of the overall study and its limitations: The ex vivo response was dominated by HLA-C-restricted CMV-specific TCR beta clonotypes, and the single most frequent clonotype in two of eight donors was supplied by these HLA-C-restricted clonotypes. In both this cohort and an independent roughly 350-donor cohort, the cumulative frequency of public TCR beta family members distinguished carriers of CMV infection plus the relevant HLA type.

Sequencing was carried out with an Illumina HiSeq 1500. TCRdb's own reprocessing of the public reads used fastp at Q25 and MiXCR and kept productive beta chains. One record per CDR3 amino acid sequence lists the most common genes and DNA. Across this sample there are 630,000 or so distinct CDR3 sequences, with approximately 24% seen only once. The ten most abundant clones make up 8% of the sample. The V gene is TRBV5-6 and the J gene is TRBJ2-5, and 7 junction bases match TRBD1. The sequenced sample consisted of CD8+ T cells from PBMCs. The receptor comes from a human donor in good health (CMV status not recorded). Some clones in this sample may be carry-over from other donors' samples. This receptor has the CDR3 CASSLDRKVAGETQYF. DNA sequence: TGTGCCAGCAGCCTGGACAGGAAGGTAGCCGGGGAGACCCAGTACTTC. Beyond the CDR3, the reference TRBV5-6 and TRBJ2-5 genes provide the residues; the full variable domain reads: DAGVTQSPTHLIKTRGQQVTLRCSPKSGHDTVSWYQQALGQGPQFIFQYYEEEERQRGNFPDRFSGHQFPNYSSELNVNALLLGDSALYLCASSLDRKVAGETQYFGPGTRLLVL.